This entry lists 6 T cell receptor beta chains sequenced from one sample in a study of cytomegalovirus exposure and HLA in healthy donors (dated by TCRdb to about 2017). The library came from the immunoSEQ multiplex PCR assay. The multiplex PCR relied on a mix of 60 forward primers for TCR Vbeta segments and 13 reverse primers for TCR Jbeta segments. TCRdb mirrors the immuneACCESS table, restricted to in-frame sequences. Some clones are absent from its copies; in checked studies, under half trace to an unresolved V gene, and the reason for the others is unknown. The sample's clone listing holds 150,000 to 200,000 clones. The ten top clones hold approximately 0.74% of the sample. The sample taken for sequencing was PBMCs. The receptors shown here come from a boy aged 10-17 years in good health and CMV-seronegative.

V and J are TRBV6-5 and TRBJ1-1; TRBD1 agrees at 7 bases. V lost 7 bases, J lost 1 base, and 6 bases stayed unmatched. The CDR3 is 14 amino acids. Germline V CDR1 and CDR2: MNHEY, SVGAGI. The CDR3 spells CASTSGGKNTEAFF. CDR3 nucleotides: TGTGCCAGCACCTCAGGGGGTAAGAACACTGAAGCTTTCTTT.

The chain combines TRBV7-9 with TRBJ1-1, with D perhaps matching TRBD1 (5 bases). The V end was cut by 5 bases, the J end by 3 bases, with 16 bases between. From germline, CDR1 is SEHNR and CDR2 FQNEAQ (reference sequence). CDR3 length: 15 residues. The CDR3 bases are TGTGCCAGCAGCGAAAAACGGGGGGGGGACACTGAAGCTTTCTTT. This gives the protein CASSEKRGGDTEAFF.

CDR3 amino acids: CASGFLPQGAQEQYF. The CDR3 bases are TGTGCCAGCGGATTTCTACCCCAGGGGGCTCAGGAGCAGTACTTC. The V and J genes are TRBV28 and TRBJ2-7; 8 bases are a match to TRBD1. The V gene end was trimmed by 8 bases and the J gene end by 7 bases; junction bases not matched to a gene: 16. The V gene's germline CDR1 is MDHEN and CDR2 SYDVKM. CDR3 length: 15 residues. The whole variable domain, filled in from reference TRBV28 and TRBJ2-7, reads DVKVTQSSRYLVKRTGEKVFLECVQDMDHENMFWYRQDPGLGLRLIYFSYDVKMKEKGDIPEGYSVSREKKERFSLILESASTNQTSMYLCASGFLPQGAQEQYFGPGTRLTVT.

V gene TRBV19 combines with J gene TRBJ1-2; no clear D gene. CDR1 is LNHDA, CDR2 SQIVND, per germline (reference sequence). CDR3 length: 12 residues. Trimming cost V 8 bases and J 1 base, with 8 bases left between them. The CDR3 nucleotides read TGTGCCAGTTACCGACTTAACTATGGCTACACCTTC. Protein sequence: CASYRLNYGYTF.

CDR3 DNA: TGTGCCAGCAGCGTAGCTACGGTCGGACAGGGGAATTTTGGCTACACCTTC. Amino acid sequence: CASSVATVGQGNFGYTF. V and J are TRBV9 and TRBJ1-2, with 9 nucleotides matching TRBD1. This CDR3 is 17 amino acids long. V lost 0 bases, J lost 7 bases, and 13 bases stayed unmatched. Per germline, CDR1 SGDLS and CDR2 YYNGEE.

The rearrangement uses TRBV15 and TRBJ2-2; D is uncertain. CDR1 and CDR2 from the germline V gene are LNHNV and YYDKDF (reference sequence). With 11 bases removed from V and 3 bases from J, the gap between germline ends came to 10 bases. This CDR3 has 12 amino acids. In nucleotides, the CDR3 is TGTGCCGTCGCAGAGGACACCGGGGAGCTGTTTTTT. Its translation is CAVAEDTGELFF. Full variable domain (rest looked up from reference TRBV15 and TRBJ2-2): DAMVIQNPRYQVTQFGKPVTLSCSQTLNHNVMYWYQQKSSQAPKLLFHYYDKDFNNEADTPDNFQSRRPNTSFCFLDIRSPGLGDTAMYLCAVAEDTGELFFGEGSRLTVL.